This T cell receptor (beta chain) was captured by sequencing in a study of T cell changes during pregnancy in multiple sclerosis. Trimming took off 1 base at V and 7 bases at J, with 14 bases between the two ends. The CDR3 contains 15 residues. The germline gives CDR1 PRHDT, CDR2 FYEKMQ (reference sequence). Method: immunoSEQ multiplex PCR; TCRdb's copy keeps in-frame clones and lacks some. The sample yields about 55,000 clones, 94% seen once. The starting material was CD8+ T cells from peripheral blood mononuclear cells, obtained in the third trimester of pregnancy. This clonotype was sampled from a female donor with multiple sclerosis, enrolled in a pregnancy study. This chain uses TRBV13 with TRBJ2-1, with D perhaps TRBD2 (6 bases). This chain's CDR3 is CASSLEDGRYNEQFF. The CDR3 DNA sequence: TGTGCCAGCAGCTTAGAGGACGGGAGATATAATGAGCAGTTCTTC. Filled out from reference TRBV13 and TRBJ2-1, the complete variable domain reads AAGVIQSPRHLIKEKRETATLKCYPIPRHDTVYWYQQGPGQDPQFLISFYEKMQSDKGSIPDRFSAQQFSDYHSELNMSSLELGDSALYFCASSLEDGRYNEQFFGPGTRLTVL.